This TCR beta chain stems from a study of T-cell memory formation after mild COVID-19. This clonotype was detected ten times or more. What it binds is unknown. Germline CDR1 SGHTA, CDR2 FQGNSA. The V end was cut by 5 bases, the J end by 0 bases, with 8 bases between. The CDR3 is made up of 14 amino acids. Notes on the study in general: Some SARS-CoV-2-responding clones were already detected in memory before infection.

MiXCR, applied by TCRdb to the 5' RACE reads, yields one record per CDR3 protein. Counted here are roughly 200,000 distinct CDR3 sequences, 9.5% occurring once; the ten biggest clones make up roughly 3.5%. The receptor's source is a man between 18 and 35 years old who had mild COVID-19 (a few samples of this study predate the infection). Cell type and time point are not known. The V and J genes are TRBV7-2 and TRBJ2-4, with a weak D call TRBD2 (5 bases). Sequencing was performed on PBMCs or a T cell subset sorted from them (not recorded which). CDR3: CASSEGLAKNIQYF. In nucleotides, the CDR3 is TGTGCCAGCAGCGAGGGCTTAGCCAAAAACATTCAGTACTTC.